This TCR beta chain was obtained from a study of T cell responses to AZD1222 COVID-19 vaccine. On this clone itself: Its cognate antigen is unknown.

Study-wide points: Vaccine-related CD4 TCRs covered spike, predominating at 160-218 and 743-854.

Repertoires were generated with immunoSEQ multiplex PCR, while TCRdb's copy carries only in-frame clones and drops some. The repertoire holds tens of thousands of clones, around 89% seen once, with about 5.7% in the top ten. CDR1 and CDR2 (germline): SGDLS, YYNGEE. This CDR3 contains 15 residues. V was trimmed by 3 bases and J by 7 bases, leaving 14 bases between them. The chain is built from TRBV9 and TRBJ1-6; a possible D gene is TRBD1 (5 bases). Material: peripheral blood, obtained on day 0 of AZD1222 vaccination. The TCR comes from an adult in good health. The CDR3 spells CASSALDSRNSPLHF. Written as DNA, the CDR3 is TGTGCCAGCAGCGCCCTAGACAGCAGAAATTCACCCCTCCACTTT.